Presented here are 18 T cell receptor beta chains from one specimen sequenced in a study of cytomegalovirus exposure and HLA in healthy donors. Primers for the PCR totalled 60 Vbeta and 13 Jbeta. Data came from immunoSEQ multiplex PCR; TCRdb stores just in-frame clones and leaves some out. Of fewer than 200,000 clones in the sample, over 75% were seen once. Sequencing input: PBMCs. Receptors originate from a human donor in good health.

The V call is TRBV6-1, the J call TRBJ2-5; D possibly corresponds to TRBD1 (8 bases). With 3 bases removed from V and 4 bases from J, the gap between germline ends came to 21 bases. CDR3 length: 17 residues. Germline CDR1 and CDR2: MNHNS and SASEGT. DNA for the CDR3: TGTGCCAGCAGTGAGACGGGAGGCAGGGGGCGAAGAGAGACCCAGTACTTC. Encoded protein: CASSETGGRGRRETQYF.

This clone was picked up a small number of times. This sequence joins TRBV6-1 and TRBJ2-7; no definite D call. This CDR3 has 15 amino acids. With 10 bases removed from V and 1 base from J, the gap between germline ends came to 20 bases. Germline CDR1 MNHNS, CDR2 SASEGT. CDR3 nucleotides: TGTGCCATCAAGTCGAGGCGACTCAAATCCTACGAGCAGTACTTC. This codes for CAIKSRRLKSYEQYF.

This clone occurred a few times. This chain connects TRBV5-1 to TRBJ2-7; 12 nucleotides agree with TRBD2. Germline CDR1 and CDR2: SGHRS and YFSETQ. V trimming: 4 bases; J trimming: 7 bases; junction bases outside the gene matches: 15. This CDR3 has 17 residues. The CDR3 DNA follows: TGCGCCAGCAGCCTTAGACTACCTAGCGGGGGGGCCTTGGAGCAGTACTTC. Translation gives CASSLRLPSGGALEQYF.

The V call is TRBV19, the J call TRBJ2-7; TRBD1 matches 12 bases. J was trimmed by 3 bases and V by 4 bases; bases with no gene match: 4. This CDR3 contains 15 residues. Per the germline V gene, CDR1 is LNHDA and CDR2 is SQIVND (reference sequence). CDR3 sequence: CASSTGTGGHYEQYF. In nucleotides, the CDR3 is TGTGCCAGTAGTACCGGGACAGGGGGCCACTACGAGCAGTACTTC. Variable domain in full (rest from reference TRBV19 and TRBJ2-7): DGGITQSPKYLFRKEGQNVTLSCEQNLNHDAMYWYRQDPGQGLRLIYYSQIVNDFQKGDIAEGYSVSREKKESFPLTVTSAQKNPTAFYLCASSTGTGGHYEQYFGPGTRLTVT.

V is TRBV27 and J is TRBJ2-7; the match to TRBD1 covers 7 bases. Germline V lookup: CDR1 MNHEY, CDR2 SMNVEV (reference sequence). V lost 3 bases and J lost 2; bases outside the gene matches: 7. The CDR3 spans 15 residues. The DNA for the CDR3 is TGTGCCAGCAGTTTCACCGGACAGGCCGCCTACGAGCAGTACTTC. Translated: CASSFTGQAAYEQYF.

The chain uses TRBV9 and TRBJ1-2; 7 bases align to TRBD1. The CDR3 length is 15 residues. V shed 1 base, J shed 2 bases, and the junction held 5 bases outside the gene matches. Per the germline V gene, CDR1 is SGDLS and CDR2 is YYNGEE. The CDR3 sequence: CASSVNPQGNYGYTF. CDR3 DNA sequence: TGTGCCAGCAGCGTAAACCCACAGGGGAACTATGGCTACACCTTC.

The V and J genes are TRBV13 and TRBJ2-5, with 8 bases aligning to TRBD1. After removal of 4 bases from V and 2 bases from J, the junction contained 3 bases not matched to a gene. CDR1 and CDR2 from the germline V gene are PRHDT and FYEKMQ (reference sequence). This CDR3 comprises 14 residues. Here the CDR3 DNA reads TGTGCCAGCAGCTCACGGACAGGGCAAGAGACCCAGTACTTC. Residues: CASSSRTGQETQYF.

V is TRBV4-1 and J is TRBJ2-2; 8 bases are a match to TRBD2. CDR1 MGHRA and CDR2 YSYEKL come from the germline V gene. The CDR3 is 19 residues long. J gave up 0 bases and V 0 bases, and 9 bases lay outside the gene matches. In DNA, the CDR3 is TGCGCCAGCAGCCAAGAGTACGGCGGGGGGACCGCGAACACCGGGGAGCTGTTTTTT. Protein sequence: CASSQEYGGGTANTGELFF.

V is TRBV5-8 and J is TRBJ2-7; D may be TRBD1 (6 bases). The CDR3 loop spans 15 amino acids. Germline lookup yields CDR1 SGHTS and CDR2 YDEGEE. Trimming stripped 0 bases from V and 4 bases from J, with 14 bases between. The CDR3 DNA is TGTGCCAGCAGCTTGGTAAGACGGGACACGTACGAGCAGTACTTC. This translates into CASSLVRRDTYEQYF.

The CDR3 loop is CASSRDRLGDQPQHF. The CDR3 nucleotides read TGTGCCAGCAGTCGGGACAGGCTGGGCGATCAGCCCCAGCATTTT. The chain combines TRBV6-5 with TRBJ1-5; 8 positions agree with TRBD1. V shed 5 bases and J 5 bases; nucleotides not matched to a gene: 8. The CDR3 contains 15 residues. From germline, CDR1 is MNHEY and CDR2 SVGAGI.

V gene TRBV6-1 combines with J gene TRBJ1-5; possible D gene TRBD1, 5 bases. Germline V gene data show CDR1 as MNHNS and CDR2 as SASEGT. V lost 2 bases, J lost 3 bases, and 11 bases lay in between. CDR3 size: 15 residues. As DNA, the CDR3 is TGTGCCAGCAGTGAATGGGGGAGGAACAATCAGCCCCAGCATTTT. It specifies CASSEWGRNNQPQHF.

As regards this clone: The same CDR3 arises from other DNA sequences in this sample as well. This CDR3 is CASSPTGSQNTEAFF. CDR3 DNA sequence: TGCGCCAGCAGCCCCACAGGGTCTCAGAACACTGAAGCTTTCTTT. The chain carries TRBV5-1 and TRBJ1-1; D may be TRBD1 (6 bases). CDR1 is SGHRS and CDR2 is YFSETQ in the germline V gene. The CDR3 is made up of 15 amino acids. Trimming pared 4 bases from V and 1 base from J, leaving 14 bases between.

CDR3 DNA sequence: TGTGCCAGCAGAGAGGACAGGGGTAGCGGCTACACCTTC. Its protein product is CASREDRGSGYTF. The chain couples TRBV6-1 to TRBJ1-2; 9 positions match TRBD1. Unmatched junction bases numbered 7, after V lost 6 bases and J lost 8 bases. The CDR3 has 13 residues. Germline CDR1 reads MNHNS; CDR2 reads SASEGT.

The CDR3 here is CSWTGGKATEAFF. The CDR3 nucleotides are TGCAGCTGGACAGGGGGCAAGGCCACTGAAGCTTTCTTT. J is TRBJ1-1 and V is TRBV29-1; 11 bases agree with TRBD1. This CDR3 has 13 amino acids. CDR1 and CDR2 (germline): SQVTM, ANQGSEA. V shed 8 bases and J 4 bases; nucleotides not matched to a gene: 6.

The chain combines TRBV19 with TRBJ2-2, with 9 bases lining up with TRBD1. Germline assignment: CDR1 LNHDA and CDR2 SQIVND (reference sequence). The CDR3 has 16 amino acids. V was pared by 5 bases and J by 7 bases, with 11 bases of the junction left unmatched. CDR3 protein: CASSSPRQGVFGELFF. The DNA of the CDR3 is TGTGCCAGTAGTTCGCCGCGACAGGGGGTATTCGGGGAGCTGTTTTTT. The full variable domain, its missing parts supplied by reference TRBV19 and TRBJ2-2, is DGGITQSPKYLFRKEGQNVTLSCEQNLNHDAMYWYRQDPGQGLRLIYYSQIVNDFQKGDIAEGYSVSREKKESFPLTVTSAQKNPTAFYLCASSSPRQGVFGELFFGEGSRLTVL.

This clone was counted between two and nine times. The chain joins TRBV7-2 to TRBJ1-5; possible D gene TRBD1, 6 bases. The CDR3 covers 16 residues. Germline loops: CDR1 SGHTA, CDR2 FQGNSA. The V end lost 0 bases, the J end lost 2 bases, and 11 bases lay between the germline ends. The CDR3 DNA follows: TGTGCCAGCAGCTTAGCGAGGGGGATCGGCAATCAGCCCCAGCATTTT. Translating gives CASSLARGIGNQPQHF.

The chain carries TRBV5-6 and TRBJ1-1; D is possibly TRBD1 (5 bases). Trimming took 0 bases from V and 4 from J, leaving 10 bases between them. Germline V gene lookup returns CDR1 SGHDT and CDR2 YYEEEE. The CDR3 contains 14 residues. This CDR3 reads CASSLGRQGTEAFF. CDR3 coding DNA: TGTGCCAGCAGCTTGGGAAGGCAGGGCACTGAAGCTTTCTTT.

This clone was seen a few times. This sequence joins TRBV2 and TRBJ2-5; 11 bases map to TRBD2. The germline gives CDR1 SNHLY, CDR2 FYNNEI. The V gene end was trimmed by 10 bases and the J gene end by 4 bases; junction bases not matched to a gene: 11. This CDR3 contains 15 residues. The CDR3 loop reads CATRLAGGPVETQYF. In DNA form, the CDR3 reads TGTGCCACAAGATTAGCGGGGGGGCCGGTAGAGACCCAGTACTTC.